Below are 12 T cell receptor beta chains sequenced from a single sample in a study of control samples from healthy donors and cancer patients. TCRdb keeps only in-frame clones here, not all; method: immunoSEQ multiplex PCR. The table includes approximately 120,000 clones, around 86% detected once. The material sequenced was blood. The receptors shown here come from a man between 35 and 55 years old in good health.

The chain is built from TRBV10-3 and TRBJ2-7; tentatively, D is TRBD1 (6 bases). Germline values: CDR1 ENHRY, CDR2 SYGVKD. Deletions cut 7 bases from V and 0 bases from J, with 10 bases between. This CDR3 spans 13 amino acids. The CDR3, as DNA: TGTGCCATCAACCGGGACAACTCCTACGAGCAGTACTTC. Its translation is CAINRDNSYEQYF.

This chain uses TRBV6-5 with TRBJ2-7, with TRBD1 identical over 9 bases. The CDR3 is made up of 14 amino acids. The V and J ends lost 6 bases and 5 bases, in that order; junction bases with no gene match: 8. Germline assignment: CDR1 MNHEY and CDR2 SVGAGI. For the CDR3, the DNA is TGTGCCAGCAGAGTAGCGGACAGGGGACACGAGCAGTACTTC. It specifies CASRVADRGHEQYF.

This chain uses TRBV24-1 with TRBJ2-1; D gene uncertain. This CDR3 spans 15 amino acids. Per germline, CDR1 KGHDR and CDR2 SFDVKD. V was pared by 7 bases and J by 0 bases, with 12 bases between. CDR3 sequence reads: CATSGLFSSYNEQFF. The CDR3 nucleotides are TGTGCCACCAGCGGCCTGTTTAGCTCCTACAATGAGCAGTTCTTC.

There are a few counts of this clone. The CDR3 here is CASTTGRYEQYF. CDR3 sequence (DNA): TGTGCCAGCACAACGGGACGCTACGAGCAGTACTTC. V gene TRBV28 combines with J gene TRBJ2-7, with D perhaps given as TRBD1 or TRBD2 (5 bases each). This CDR3 has 12 residues. The germline V and J ends were trimmed by 7 bases and 3 bases, with 10 bases remaining between them. CDR1 and CDR2 from the germline V gene are MDHEN and SYDVKM.

The chain is built from TRBV5-1 and TRBJ1-2; no clear D. The CDR3 spans 13 residues. V was pared by 0 bases and J by 0 bases, with 3 bases between. Germline CDR1 and CDR2: SGHRS and YFSETQ. CDR3 bases: TGCGCCAGCAGCTTGGAGGCTAACTATGGCTACACCTTC. It translates to CASSLEANYGYTF.

The chain joins TRBV6-4 to TRBJ1-3; D is ambiguous. CDR1 is MRHNA, CDR2 SNTAGT, per germline. The CDR3 totals 17 residues. Trimming left V 5 bases short and J 0 bases short, with 17 bases between. The CDR3 sequence is CASSPLDRVDSGNTIYF. The CDR3 coding sequence is TGTGCCAGCAGTCCACTAGACCGAGTCGACTCTGGAAACACCATATATTTT.

This clone was observed a few times. The chain uses TRBV20-1 and TRBJ2-3, with D perhaps being TRBD1 or TRBD2 (5 bases each). The CDR3 length is 11 residues. Germline V gives CDR1 DFQATT, CDR2 SNEGSKA (reference sequence). Trimming shortened V by 5 bases and J by 7 bases, and 10 bases separated the two germline ends. This CDR3 reads CSASGAYTQYF. DNA of the CDR3: TGCAGTGCTTCCGGGGCTTATACGCAGTATTTT.

The chain combines TRBV24-1 with TRBJ2-1; possibly TRBD1 or TRBD2 for D (5 bases each). Trimming shortened V by 2 bases and J by 0 bases, and 7 bases separated the two germline ends. Germline CDR1 reads KGHDR; CDR2 reads SFDVKD. The CDR3 sequence is 15 residues long. In nucleotides, the CDR3 is TGTGCCACCAGTGATTGGGGGTCCTCCTACAATGAGCAGTTCTTC. Its translation is CATSDWGSSYNEQFF.

This clone has just one count. The chain employs TRBV27 and TRBJ2-3; the match to TRBD1 covers 7 bases. Looked up from germline, CDR1 is MNHEY and CDR2 is SMNVEV (reference sequence). This CDR3 comprises 15 residues. With 6 bases clipped from V and 2 bases from J, the junction kept 8 bases outside the gene matches. The CDR3 region has the DNA TGTGCCAGCAGGACAACGGGACAGCCCACAGATACGCAGTATTTT. Amino acids: CASRTTGQPTDTQYF.

The rearrangement uses TRBV18 and TRBJ1-1; D unclear. Germline loops: CDR1 KGHSH, CDR2 LQKENI. The CDR3 is 14 residues long. V was trimmed by 0 bases and J by 1 base, leaving 6 bases between them. The CDR3 is CASSPPRPNTEAFF. DNA of the CDR3: TGTGCCAGCTCACCACCGAGGCCGAACACTGAAGCTTTCTTT.

The chain employs TRBV15 and TRBJ1-6; D gene ambiguous. The CDR3 length is 15 residues. CDR1 LNHNV and CDR2 YYDKDF come from the germline V gene (reference sequence). Trimming removed 1 base at V and 7 bases at J, with 11 bases between. The CDR3 sequence: CATSRGTNWNSPLHF. CDR3 sequence (DNA): TGTGCCACCAGCAGAGGCACAAATTGGAATTCACCCCTCCACTTT.

The gene calls are TRBV5-1 and TRBJ2-1; 8 positions agree with TRBD1. Trimming at V came to 3 bases and at J to 4 bases, leaving 6 bases not matched to a gene. The CDR3 runs 15 residues. The V gene's germline CDR1 is SGHRS and CDR2 YFSETQ. CDR3 loop: CASSSRTGNYNEQFF. The DNA for the CDR3 is TGCGCCAGCAGCTCTCGGACAGGGAATTACAATGAGCAGTTCTTC. Using reference TRBV5-1 and TRBJ2-1 for the parts outside the CDR3, the full variable domain is KAGVTQTPRYLIKTRGQQVTLSCSPISGHRSVSWYQQTPGQGLQFLFEYFSETQRNKGNFPGRFSGRQFSNSRSEMNVSTLELGDSALYLCASSSRTGNYNEQFFGPGTRLTVL.